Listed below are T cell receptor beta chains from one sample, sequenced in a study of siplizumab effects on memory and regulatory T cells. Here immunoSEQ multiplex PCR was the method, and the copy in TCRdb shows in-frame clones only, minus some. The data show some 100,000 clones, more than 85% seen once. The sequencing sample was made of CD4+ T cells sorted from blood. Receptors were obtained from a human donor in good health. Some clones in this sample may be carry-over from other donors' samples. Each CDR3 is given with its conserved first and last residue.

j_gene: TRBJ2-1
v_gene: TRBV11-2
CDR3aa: CASSPATSGSISQYNEQFF

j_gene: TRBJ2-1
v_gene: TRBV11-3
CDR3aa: CASSKSGSGRNEQFF

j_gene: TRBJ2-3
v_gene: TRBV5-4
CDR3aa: CASSPRGGARTDTQYF

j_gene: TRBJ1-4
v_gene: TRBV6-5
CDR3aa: CATGDLVSNEKLFF

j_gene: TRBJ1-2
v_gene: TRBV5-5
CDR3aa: CASRTGVNYGYTF

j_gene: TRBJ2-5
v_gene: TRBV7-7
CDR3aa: CASSLDRIQETQYF

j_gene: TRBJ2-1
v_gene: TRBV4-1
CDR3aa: CASSKSPQGPMNEQFF

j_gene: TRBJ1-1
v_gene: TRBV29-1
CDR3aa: CSLSRNTEAFF

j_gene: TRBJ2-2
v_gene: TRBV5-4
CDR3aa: CASRQGNTGELFF

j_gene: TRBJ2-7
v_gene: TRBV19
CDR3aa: CASSMLAGGREQYF

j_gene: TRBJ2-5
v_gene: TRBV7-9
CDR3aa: CASSLNRDGGYF

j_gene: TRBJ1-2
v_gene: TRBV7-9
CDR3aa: CASSLAESVNYGYTF

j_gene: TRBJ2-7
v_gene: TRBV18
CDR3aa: CASSPRNSPGTSYEQYF

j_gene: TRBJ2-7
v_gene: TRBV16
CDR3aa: CASSQAAGTSGRLSVYEQYF

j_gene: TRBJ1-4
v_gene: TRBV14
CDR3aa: CASSHLGHTSTNEKLFF

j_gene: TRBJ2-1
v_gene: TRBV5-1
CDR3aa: CASSGSAGGWYNEQFF

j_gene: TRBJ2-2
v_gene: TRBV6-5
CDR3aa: CASSYPGQGTGELFF

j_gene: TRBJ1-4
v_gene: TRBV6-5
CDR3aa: CASSVDRVGKLFF

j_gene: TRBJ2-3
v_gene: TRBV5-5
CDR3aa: CASSPRDRATDTQYF

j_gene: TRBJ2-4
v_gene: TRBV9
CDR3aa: CASSVAVGSDGRGTKNIQYF

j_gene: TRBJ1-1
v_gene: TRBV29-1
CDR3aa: CSVRTGVYTEAFF

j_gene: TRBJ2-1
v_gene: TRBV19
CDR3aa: CASSITGGSYNEQFF

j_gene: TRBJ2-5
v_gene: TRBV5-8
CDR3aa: CASSFGIHRETQYF

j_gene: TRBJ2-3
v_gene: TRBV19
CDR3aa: CASRKASTDTQYF

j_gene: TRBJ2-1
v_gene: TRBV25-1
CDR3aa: CASSESTGLSDEQFF

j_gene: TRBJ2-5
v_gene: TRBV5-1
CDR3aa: CASSLANGAQETQYF

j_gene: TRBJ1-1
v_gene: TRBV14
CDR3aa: CASSQGPGPFSNTEAFF

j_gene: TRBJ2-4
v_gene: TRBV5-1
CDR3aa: CASSVDWGEGNIQYF

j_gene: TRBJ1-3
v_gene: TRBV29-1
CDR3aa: CSGGDSGNTIYF

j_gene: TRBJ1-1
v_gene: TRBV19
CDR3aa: CASSMKGGTEAFF

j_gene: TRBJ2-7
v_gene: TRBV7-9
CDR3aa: CASRDSSYEQYF

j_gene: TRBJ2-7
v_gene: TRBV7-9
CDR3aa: CASSFAGPLYF

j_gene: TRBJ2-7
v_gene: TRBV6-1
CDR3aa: CASRLGSLDYEQYF

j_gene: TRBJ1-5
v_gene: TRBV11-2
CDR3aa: CASSLGGQGGQPQHF

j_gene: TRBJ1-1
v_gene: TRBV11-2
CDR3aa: CASSLREDTEAFF

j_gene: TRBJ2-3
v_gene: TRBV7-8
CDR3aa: CASSFTRADTQYF

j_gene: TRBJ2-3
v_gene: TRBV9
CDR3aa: CASSATGGSRDTQYF